This T cell receptor beta chain emerged from a study of blood T cell repertoires in COVID-19. Trimming took 7 bases from V and 0 from J; bases not matched to a gene: 10. Germline loops: CDR1 SGHTA, CDR2 FQGNSA. The CDR3 is 16 residues long. TCRdb keeps only in-frame clones here, not all; method: immunoSEQ multiplex PCR. Of 270,000 or so clones listed, 91% are singletons. Sequencing was done on a sample of PBMCs or T cells enriched from blood (not recorded which). V and J are TRBV7-2 and TRBJ2-5; TRBD2 matches 8 bases. This receptor was identified in a man aged 35 to 55 who had been exposed to COVID-19. The CDR3 is CASTSGLAQYQETQYF. CDR3 DNA sequence: TGTGCCAGCACCTCTGGACTAGCACAGTACCAAGAGACCCAGTACTTC.